The present TCR beta chain was sequenced within a study of T-cell reconstitution after alpha-beta-depleted transplantation in children. Overall study results and limits: The origin of high day-60 TCRbeta diversity in some patients lay in surviving recipient T cells and thymic progenitors.

A library of TCRbeta sequences, prepared with unique molecular identifiers, was generated. TCRdb processed the PCR reads anew with MiXCR; each CDR3 protein has one entry. The repertoire holds around 200,000 distinct CDR3 sequences, with roughly 18% as singletons. Ten or more counts support this clonotype. Its antigen is unidentified. This CDR3 has 18 amino acids. From germline, CDR1 is ENHRY and CDR2 SYGVKD. Trimming took 4 bases from V and 4 from J; bases not matched to a gene: 12. The receptor was isolated from a male patient between 2 and 10 years old who had a stem cell transplant for acute lymphoblastic leukemia, so the T cells may come from the graft donor. Sequencing was performed on PBMCs, mostly from graft donor cells, taken 360 days after TCRalphabeta/CD19-depleted stem cell transplant. The chain uses TRBV10-3 and TRBJ2-1, with 11 bases aligning to TRBD1. Here the CDR3 DNA reads TGTGCCATCAGTGGTGGACAGGGGGCCGGTGCGGGGTACAATGAGCAGTTCTTC. Translation gives CAISGGQGAGAGYNEQFF.